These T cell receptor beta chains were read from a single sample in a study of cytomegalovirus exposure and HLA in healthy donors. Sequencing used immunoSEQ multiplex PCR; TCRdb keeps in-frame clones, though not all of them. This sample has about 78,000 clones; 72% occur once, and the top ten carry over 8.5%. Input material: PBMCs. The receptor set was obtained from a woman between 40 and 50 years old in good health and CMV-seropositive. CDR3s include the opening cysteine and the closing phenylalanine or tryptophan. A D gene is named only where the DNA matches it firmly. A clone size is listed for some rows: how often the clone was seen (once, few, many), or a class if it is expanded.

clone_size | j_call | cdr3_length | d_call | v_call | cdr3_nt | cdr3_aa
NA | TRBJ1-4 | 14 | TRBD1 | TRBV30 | TGTGCCTGGAGTATCACAGGGGGGAATGAAAAACTGTTTTTT | CAWSITGGNEKLFF
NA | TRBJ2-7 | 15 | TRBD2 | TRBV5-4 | TGTGCCAGCAGCTTGGGGCGGGGGAGCTCCTACGAGCAGTACTTC | CASSLGRGSSYEQYF
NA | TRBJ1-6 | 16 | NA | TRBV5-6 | TGTGCCAGCAGCTTGGTGGTGTCGGGGGGTAATTCACCCCTCCACTTT | CASSLVVSGGNSPLHF
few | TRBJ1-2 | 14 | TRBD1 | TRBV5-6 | TGTGCCAGCAGAGAAGGGACAGCTAACTATGGCTACACCTTC | CASREGTANYGYTF
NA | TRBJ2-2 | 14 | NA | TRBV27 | TGTGCCAGCAGTTTATCGAGGGTGGCCGGGGAGCTGTTTTTT | CASSLSRVAGELFF
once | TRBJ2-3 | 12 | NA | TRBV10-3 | TGTGCCATCGGGAGTTCCACAGATACGCAGTATTTT | CAIGSSTDTQYF
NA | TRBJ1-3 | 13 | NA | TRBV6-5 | TGTGCCCCGAACTCCGTCTCTGGAAACACCATATATTTT | CAPNSVSGNTIYF
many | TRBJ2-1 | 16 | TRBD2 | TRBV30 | TGTGCCTGGAGATCCCTTAGCGGGGACACCTACAATGAGCAGTTCTTC | CAWRSLSGDTYNEQFF
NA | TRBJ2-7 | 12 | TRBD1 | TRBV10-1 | TGCGCCAGCAGCACTTACAGGGGCGAGCAGTACTTC | CASSTYRGEQYF
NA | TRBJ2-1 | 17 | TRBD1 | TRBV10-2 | TGCGCCAGCAGTGAGTCCATAGGGGGGACAGGGGTTAATGAGCAGTTCTTC | CASSESIGGTGVNEQFF
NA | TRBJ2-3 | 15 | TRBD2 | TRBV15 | TGTGCCACCAGCAGAGGGCGGGGGGGCTTCGATACGCAGTATTTT | CATSRGRGGFDTQYF
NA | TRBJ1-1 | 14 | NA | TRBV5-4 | TGTGCCAGCAGCCGAGGGTCATCGAACACTGAAGCTTTCTTT | CASSRGSSNTEAFF
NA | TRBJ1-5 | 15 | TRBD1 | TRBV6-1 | TGTGCCAGCAGTTCGCCGACAGGGGGGTATCAGCCCCAGCATTTT | CASSSPTGGYQPQHF
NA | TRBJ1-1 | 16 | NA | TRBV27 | TGTGCCAGCAGCAGTGGGTTACCAAGGGGGAACACTGAAGCTTTCTTT | CASSSGLPRGNTEAFF
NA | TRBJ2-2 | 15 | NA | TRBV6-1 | TGTGCCAGCAGGTCCTTGCAGGGGACCACCGGGGAGCTGTTTTTT | CASRSLQGTTGELFF
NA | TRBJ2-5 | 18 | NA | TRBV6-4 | TGTGCCAGCAGGATAGACTTGGCCCCCCGAAGTCAAGAGAGTACCCAGTACTTC | CASRIDLAPRSQESTQYF
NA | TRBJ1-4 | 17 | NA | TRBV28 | TGTGCCAGCAGTGATACAGGGTGGGGTAGCCTAAATGAAAAACTGTTTTTT | CASSDTGWGSLNEKLFF
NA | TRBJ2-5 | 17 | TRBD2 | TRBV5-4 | TGTGCCAGCAGCTTGGGGCTAGCGGGAGGGGGTAGCAAGACCCAGTACTTC | CASSLGLAGGGSKTQYF
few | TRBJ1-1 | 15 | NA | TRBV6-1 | TGTGCCAGCAGTGAAGGCGCTGGGCCCCCAACTGAAGCTTTCTTT | CASSEGAGPPTEAFF
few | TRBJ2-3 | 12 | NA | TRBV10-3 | TGTGCCATCAGTGAGGAGTCAGATACGCAGTATTTT | CAISEESDTQYF
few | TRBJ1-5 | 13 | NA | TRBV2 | TGTGCCAGTACAGGGTTTAACAATCAGCCCCAGCATTTT | CASTGFNNQPQHF
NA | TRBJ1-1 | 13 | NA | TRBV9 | TGTGCCAGCAGCGTAGACGGTCACACTGAAGCTTTCTTT | CASSVDGHTEAFF
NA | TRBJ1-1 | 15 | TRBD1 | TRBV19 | TGTGCCAGTAGTGGAGGACAGGGTGGATGGACTGAAGCTTTCTTT | CASSGGQGGWTEAFF
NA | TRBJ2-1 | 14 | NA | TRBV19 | TGTGCCAGTAGTATGGGCAGACACCCCAATGAGCAGTTCTTC | CASSMGRHPNEQFF
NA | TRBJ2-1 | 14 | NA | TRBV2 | TGTGCCAGCAGTGAAATGTACTCCTACAATGAGCAGTTCTTC | CASSEMYSYNEQFF
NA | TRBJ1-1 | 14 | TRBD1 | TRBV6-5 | TGTGCCAGCCACAGGACAGGGGGCCGATCTGAAGCTTTCTTT | CASHRTGGRSEAFF
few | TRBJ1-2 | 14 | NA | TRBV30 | TGTGCCTGGACGCCCGGGGGGATTAACTATGGCTACACCTTC | CAWTPGGINYGYTF
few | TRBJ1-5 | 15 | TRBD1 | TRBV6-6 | TGTGCCACCACGGTAGCAGGGGGCTTGGATCAGCCCCAGCATTTT | CATTVAGGLDQPQHF
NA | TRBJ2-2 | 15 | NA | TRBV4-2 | TGTGCCAGCAGCCAAAATAGCGGGAACACCGGGGAGCTGTTTTTT | CASSQNSGNTGELFF
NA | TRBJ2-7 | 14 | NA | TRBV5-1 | TGCGCCAGCAGCGCATCCGGGACATCTCGCGAGCAGTACTTC | CASSASGTSREQYF